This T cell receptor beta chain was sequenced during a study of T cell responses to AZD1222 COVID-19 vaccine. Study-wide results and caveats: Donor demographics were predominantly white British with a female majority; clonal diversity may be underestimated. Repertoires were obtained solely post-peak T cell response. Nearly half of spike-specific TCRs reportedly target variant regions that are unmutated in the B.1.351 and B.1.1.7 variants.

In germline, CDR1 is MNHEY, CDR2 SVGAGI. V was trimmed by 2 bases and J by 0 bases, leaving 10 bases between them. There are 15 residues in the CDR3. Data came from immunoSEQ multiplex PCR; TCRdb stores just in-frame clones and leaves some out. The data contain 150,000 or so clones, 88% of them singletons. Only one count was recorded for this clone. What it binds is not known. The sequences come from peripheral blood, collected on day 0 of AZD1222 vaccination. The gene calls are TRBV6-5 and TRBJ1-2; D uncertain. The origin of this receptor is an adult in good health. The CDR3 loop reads CASSYGGGANYGYTF. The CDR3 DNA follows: TGTGCCAGCAGTTACGGTGGTGGAGCTAACTATGGCTACACCTTC.